This entry features one T cell receptor (beta chain) sequence. A second PCR of 7 to 11 cycles used a sample-barcoded 5' primer and a J-beta primer mix. TCRdb fed the 5' RACE reads into MiXCR, producing one record per CDR3 protein. This table has about 1.8 million distinct CDR3 sequences, 49% appearing once. This sample stems from a study of blood T cells in healthy people across ages. V gave up 0 bases and J gave up 10 bases, with 12 bases separating them. The CDR3 runs 13 residues. Germline V gene lookup returns CDR1 LGHNA and CDR2 YSLEER. This chain links TRBV4-3 with TRBJ1-2; tentative D call: TRBD1 (5 bases). What was sequenced was blood. This TCR was recovered from a woman in her 40s in good health. Here the CDR3 reads CASSQDGQGAYTF. The CDR3 coding sequence is TGCGCCAGCAGCCAAGATGGGCAGGGAGCCTACACCTTC.